The rows below give T cell receptor beta chains drawn from one sample of a study of response to subunit inactivated influenza vaccine. Via MiXCR, TCRdb re-called the RT-PCR reads, giving one row per CDR3 protein. In the table there are some 600,000 distinct CDR3 sequences, 14% of which are singletons. The specimen comprised PBMCs from blood, sampled 14 to 15 days before vaccination. Receptors were obtained from a man aged 50 or older who received an inactivated influenza vaccine. The CDR3 runs from the conserved cysteine through the conserved F or W. The D gene is left open where the match is weak. Part of the rows lack a size; the others show once, few, many or a class for expanded clones.

j_call: TRBJ1-1
v_call: TRBV6-5
d_call: -
clone_size: few
cdr3_aa: CASSYTTGTPVGETEAFF
cdr3_nt: TGTGCCAGCAGTTACACCACCGGGACCCCAGTTGGAGAAACTGAAGCTTTCTTT

j_call: TRBJ2-7
v_call: TRBV7-2
d_call: TRBD2
clone_size: many
cdr3_aa: CASSLGLAGAYEQYF
cdr3_nt: TGTGCCAGCAGCTTGGGTTTAGCGGGTGCCTACGAGCAGTACTTC

j_call: TRBJ2-6
v_call: TRBV29-1
d_call: TRBD2
clone_size: -
cdr3_aa: CSVGLGSGANVLTF
cdr3_nt: TGCAGCGTAGGACTAGGATCTGGGGCCAACGTCCTGACTTTC

j_call: TRBJ2-1
v_call: TRBV5-6
d_call: TRBD1
clone_size: few
cdr3_aa: CASSLGTGGWEFF
cdr3_nt: TGTGCCAGCAGCTTAGGGACAGGGGGCTGGGAGTTCTTC

j_call: TRBJ2-3
v_call: TRBV12-3/TRBV12-4
d_call: -
clone_size: -
cdr3_aa: CASSPPRPDTQYF
cdr3_nt: TGTGCCAGCAGTCCCCCCAGGCCCGATACGCAGTATTTT

j_call: TRBJ2-3
v_call: TRBV7-8
d_call: TRBD2
clone_size: -
cdr3_aa: CASSLFGTSRADTQYF
cdr3_nt: TGTGCCAGCAGCTTATTCGGGACTAGCAGAGCAGATACGCAGTATTTT

j_call: TRBJ2-7
v_call: TRBV20-1
d_call: -
clone_size: -
cdr3_aa: CSARFGQHSYEQYF
cdr3_nt: TGCAGTGCACGGTTCGGACAGCATTCCTACGAGCAGTACTTC

j_call: TRBJ2-2
v_call: TRBV14
d_call: TRBD2
clone_size: -
cdr3_aa: CASSQGTSGRNTGELFF
cdr3_nt: TGTGCCAGCAGCCAAGGGACTAGCGGGCGGAACACCGGGGAGCTGTTTTTT

j_call: TRBJ2-7
v_call: TRBV7-8
d_call: -
clone_size: -
cdr3_aa: CASSLEGLIYEQYF
cdr3_nt: TGTGCCAGCAGCTTAGAGGGACTCATCTACGAGCAGTACTTC

j_call: TRBJ2-1
v_call: TRBV9
d_call: -
clone_size: few
cdr3_aa: CASSVTGSSYNEQFF
cdr3_nt: TGTGCCAGCAGCGTAACCGGTAGTTCCTACAATGAGCAGTTCTTC

j_call: TRBJ1-2
v_call: TRBV7-9
d_call: -
clone_size: many
cdr3_aa: CASSLLQGERGYTF
cdr3_nt: TGTGCCAGCAGCTTACTCCAAGGGGAACGGGGCTACACCTTC

j_call: TRBJ2-1
v_call: TRBV5-6
d_call: -
clone_size: many
cdr3_aa: CASSLMGYEQFF
cdr3_nt: TGTGCCAGCAGCTTGATGGGTTATGAGCAGTTCTTC

j_call: TRBJ2-5
v_call: TRBV7-9
d_call: -
clone_size: few
cdr3_aa: CASEPFVGGRETQYF
cdr3_nt: TGTGCCAGCGAACCTTTTGTGGGGGGCAGAGAGACCCAGTACTTC

j_call: TRBJ2-7
v_call: TRBV7-2
d_call: TRBD1
clone_size: -
cdr3_aa: CASSLATGSHEQYF
cdr3_nt: TGTGCCAGCAGCTTAGCGACAGGGTCCCACGAGCAGTACTTC

j_call: TRBJ2-7
v_call: TRBV20-1
d_call: TRBD1
clone_size: few
cdr3_aa: CSARHNRGSYEQYF
cdr3_nt: TGCAGTGCTAGACATAACAGGGGCTCCTACGAGCAGTACTTC

j_call: TRBJ2-5
v_call: TRBV20-1
d_call: -
clone_size: -
cdr3_aa: CSVSGPGETQYF
cdr3_nt: TGCAGTGTAAGCGGTCCTGGAGAGACCCAGTACTTC

j_call: TRBJ2-1
v_call: TRBV5-1
d_call: TRBD2
clone_size: -
cdr3_aa: CASSLELAGGRINEQFF
cdr3_nt: TGCGCCAGCAGCTTGGAACTAGCGGGAGGACGTATAAATGAGCAGTTCTTC

j_call: TRBJ1-5
v_call: TRBV13
d_call: -
clone_size: -
cdr3_aa: CASSPGPNNQPQHF
cdr3_nt: TGTGCCAGCAGCCCGGGACCGAACAATCAGCCCCAGCATTTT

j_call: TRBJ2-7
v_call: TRBV15
d_call: -
clone_size: -
cdr3_aa: CATSRGTWGLGGEQYF
cdr3_nt: TGTGCCACCAGCAGAGGGACGTGGGGCTTGGGGGGCGAGCAGTACTTC

j_call: TRBJ2-3
v_call: TRBV9
d_call: -
clone_size: -
cdr3_aa: CASSIGGRPTDTQYF
cdr3_nt: TGTGCCAGCAGCATTGGGGGTAGGCCCACAGATACGCAGTATTTT

j_call: TRBJ2-1
v_call: TRBV10-3
d_call: -
clone_size: few
cdr3_aa: CAISVQGSNEQFF
cdr3_nt: TGTGCCATCAGTGTTCAGGGGTCCAATGAGCAGTTCTTC

j_call: TRBJ1-2
v_call: TRBV5-1
d_call: -
clone_size: many
cdr3_aa: CASSLGYGSIREPLLNYGYTF
cdr3_nt: TGCGCCAGCAGCTTGGGTTATGGTAGTATCAGGGAGCCCCTACTAAACTATGGCTACACCTTC

j_call: TRBJ1-2
v_call: TRBV11-1
d_call: -
clone_size: -
cdr3_aa: CASSSGRNGFVFNYGYTF
cdr3_nt: TGTGCCAGCAGCTCTGGTCGGAACGGTTTCGTTTTTAACTATGGCTACACCTTC

j_call: TRBJ2-2
v_call: TRBV4-2
d_call: -
clone_size: -
cdr3_aa: CASSQDRWGANTGELFF
cdr3_nt: TGTGCCAGCAGCCAAGACCGCTGGGGCGCGAACACCGGGGAGCTGTTTTTT

j_call: TRBJ2-7
v_call: TRBV7-2
d_call: -
clone_size: -
cdr3_aa: CASSLGVLDSLEQYF
cdr3_nt: TGTGCCAGCAGCTTAGGGGTTCTTGATTCTCTCGAGCAGTACTTC

j_call: TRBJ2-3
v_call: TRBV15
d_call: TRBD1
clone_size: -
cdr3_aa: CATSSGEQGAVDTQYF
cdr3_nt: TGTGCCACCAGCAGTGGGGAGCAGGGGGCTGTAGATACGCAGTATTTT

j_call: TRBJ1-2
v_call: TRBV3-1
d_call: TRBD1
clone_size: -
cdr3_aa: CASSARTGTASGYTF
cdr3_nt: TGTGCCAGCAGCGCCCGGACAGGGACAGCAAGTGGCTACACCTTC

j_call: TRBJ2-3
v_call: TRBV5-5
d_call: TRBD2
clone_size: -
cdr3_aa: CASSSGVTSGSLPDTQYF
cdr3_nt: TGTGCCAGCAGCTCTGGGGTAACTAGCGGGAGCCTCCCAGATACGCAGTATTTT

j_call: TRBJ2-1
v_call: TRBV9
d_call: TRBD2
clone_size: -
cdr3_aa: CASSVGVGRAYNEQFF
cdr3_nt: TGTGCCAGCAGCGTGGGGGTCGGGAGGGCCTACAATGAGCAGTTCTTC

j_call: TRBJ2-4
v_call: TRBV7-8
d_call: TRBD1
clone_size: few
cdr3_aa: CASSLAGQNVLAKNIQYF
cdr3_nt: TGTGCCAGCAGCTTAGCGGGACAGAATGTACTAGCCAAAAACATTCAGTACTTC

j_call: TRBJ1-1
v_call: TRBV6-5
d_call: -
clone_size: -
cdr3_aa: CATLAGTAEAFF
cdr3_nt: TGTGCCACTCTGGCTGGGACCGCTGAAGCTTTCTTT

j_call: TRBJ1-5
v_call: TRBV12-5
d_call: -
clone_size: many
cdr3_aa: CASGPGRRNQPQHF
cdr3_nt: TGTGCTAGTGGCCCCGGACGACGCAATCAGCCCCAGCATTTT

j_call: TRBJ1-4
v_call: TRBV10-3
d_call: -
clone_size: -
cdr3_aa: CATGMDEKLFF
cdr3_nt: TGTGCCACCGGGATGGATGAAAAACTGTTTTTT

j_call: TRBJ2-7
v_call: TRBV21-1
d_call: -
clone_size: few
cdr3_aa: CASSDVLYEQYF
cdr3_nt: TGTGCCAGCAGCGACGTTTTATACGAGCAGTACTTC

j_call: TRBJ2-1
v_call: TRBV5-6
d_call: -
clone_size: -
cdr3_aa: CASSQAEGLNEQFF
cdr3_nt: TGTGCCAGCAGTCAAGCAGAGGGGCTTAATGAGCAGTTCTTC

j_call: TRBJ2-3
v_call: TRBV7-9
d_call: -
clone_size: many
cdr3_aa: CASSLTDSPQYF
cdr3_nt: TGTGCCAGCAGCTTGACCGACTCCCCTCAGTATTTT

j_call: TRBJ2-7
v_call: TRBV21-1
d_call: -
clone_size: -
cdr3_aa: CASSKYGERGVSYEQYF
cdr3_nt: TGTGCCAGCAGCAAATATGGGGAAAGGGGAGTATCCTACGAGCAGTACTTC

j_call: TRBJ2-1
v_call: TRBV24-1
d_call: TRBD1
clone_size: few
cdr3_aa: CATSDGQGAGYNEQFF
cdr3_nt: TGTGCCACCAGTGATGGACAGGGGGCCGGATACAATGAGCAGTTCTTC

j_call: TRBJ1-1
v_call: TRBV6-2/TRBV6-3
d_call: TRBD1
clone_size: -
cdr3_aa: CASSNTGGSGYTEAFF
cdr3_nt: TGTGCCAGCAGCAACACAGGGGGCTCCGGTTACACTGAAGCTTTCTTT

j_call: TRBJ2-7
v_call: TRBV28
d_call: -
clone_size: -
cdr3_aa: CASSLRRPQYEQYF
cdr3_nt: TGTGCCAGCAGTTTACGGCGACCCCAATACGAGCAGTACTTC

j_call: TRBJ2-6
v_call: TRBV2
d_call: -
clone_size: -
cdr3_aa: CASSEIQAEWSGANVLTF
cdr3_nt: TGTGCCAGCAGTGAAATCCAGGCTGAGTGGTCTGGGGCCAACGTCCTGACTTTC

j_call: TRBJ2-6
v_call: TRBV5-6
d_call: -
clone_size: -
cdr3_aa: CASTPFTFSGANVLTF
cdr3_nt: TGTGCCAGCACCCCCTTTACGTTCTCTGGGGCCAACGTCCTGACTTTC

j_call: TRBJ2-7
v_call: TRBV7-8
d_call: TRBD1
clone_size: -
cdr3_aa: CASSLLRDRGYEQYF
cdr3_nt: TGTGCCAGCAGCTTACTCCGGGACAGGGGTTACGAGCAGTACTTC

j_call: TRBJ2-1
v_call: TRBV6-1
d_call: TRBD1
clone_size: -
cdr3_aa: CASSVAGTGGFNEQFF
cdr3_nt: TGTGCCAGCAGTGTCGCCGGGACAGGGGGCTTCAATGAGCAGTTCTTC

j_call: TRBJ2-5
v_call: TRBV5-6
d_call: TRBD2
clone_size: few
cdr3_aa: CASSLWGWSSGREETQYF
cdr3_nt: TGTGCCAGCAGCTTGTGGGGTTGGTCTAGCGGGAGGGAGGAGACCCAGTACTTC

j_call: TRBJ2-1
v_call: TRBV13
d_call: TRBD1
clone_size: once
cdr3_aa: CASSPRDRGPSYNEQFF
cdr3_nt: TGTGCCAGCAGCCCACGGGACAGGGGCCCTTCCTACAATGAGCAGTTCTTC

j_call: TRBJ1-1
v_call: TRBV9
d_call: -
clone_size: -
cdr3_aa: CASSVVRETEAFF
cdr3_nt: TGTGCCAGCAGCGTAGTGAGGGAAACTGAAGCTTTCTTT

j_call: TRBJ2-1
v_call: TRBV4-2
d_call: TRBD2
clone_size: few
cdr3_aa: CASSQDLATGLAINEQFF
cdr3_nt: TGTGCCAGCAGCCAAGATCTCGCCACTGGACTAGCGATCAATGAGCAGTTCTTC

j_call: TRBJ2-7
v_call: TRBV20-1
d_call: -
clone_size: many
cdr3_aa: CSARTDISYEQYF
cdr3_nt: TGCAGTGCTAGGACGGACATATCCTACGAGCAGTACTTC

j_call: TRBJ2-4
v_call: TRBV2
d_call: -
clone_size: few
cdr3_aa: CASSAELAKNIQYF
cdr3_nt: TGTGCCAGCAGTGCTGAATTAGCCAAAAACATTCAGTACTTC

j_call: TRBJ2-5
v_call: TRBV14
d_call: -
clone_size: -
cdr3_aa: CASSHGTDPRTQYF
cdr3_nt: TGTGCCAGCAGCCACGGGACGGACCCAAGGACCCAGTACTTC